The present T cell receptor beta chain was sequenced within a study of shared clonotypes between healthy human individuals. Assay: immunoSEQ multiplex PCR; the TCRdb copy retains only in-frame clones and omits some. The table includes approximately 1.4 million clones, approximately 98% detected once. The ends were cut back, 7 bases at V and 8 bases at J, with 32 bases in the middle. This CDR3 region has 18 residues. CDR1 MNHEY and CDR2 SMNVEV come from the germline V gene (reference sequence). What was sequenced was naive CD4+ T cells sorted from blood. Subset specified: CD45RA+ positively selected. This clonotype was obtained from a man aged 25-45 years in good health. The chain combines TRBV27 with TRBJ1-2, with a possible D match to TRBD1 (6 bases). The CDR3 loop reads CASTSRASPGGRGRGYTF. For the CDR3, the DNA is TGTGCCAGCACTTCCCGGGCGTCACCGGGGGGGCGGGGCAGGGGCTACACCTTC.